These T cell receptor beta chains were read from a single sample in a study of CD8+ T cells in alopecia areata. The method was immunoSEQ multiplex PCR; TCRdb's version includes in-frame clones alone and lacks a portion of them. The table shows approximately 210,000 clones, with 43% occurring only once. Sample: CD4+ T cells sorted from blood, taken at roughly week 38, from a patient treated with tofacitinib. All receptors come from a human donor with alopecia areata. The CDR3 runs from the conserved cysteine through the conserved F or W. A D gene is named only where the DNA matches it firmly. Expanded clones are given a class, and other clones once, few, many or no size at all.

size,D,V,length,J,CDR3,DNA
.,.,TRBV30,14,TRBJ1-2,CAWSYREFGHGYTF,TGTGCCTGGAGCTATAGGGAGTTTGGCCATGGCTACACCTTC
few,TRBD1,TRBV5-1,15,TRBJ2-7,CASSWTTGAYYEQYF,TGCGCCAGCAGCTGGACGACAGGGGCGTACTACGAGCAGTACTTC
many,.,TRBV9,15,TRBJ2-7,CASSAQVSGPYEQYF,TGTGCCAGCAGCGCCCAGGTTAGCGGTCCCTACGAGCAGTACTTC
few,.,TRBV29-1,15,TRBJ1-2,CSVESNGARGYGYTF,TGCAGCGTTGAAAGTAACGGGGCGAGGGGCTATGGCTACACCTTC
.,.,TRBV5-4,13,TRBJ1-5,CASSPDVNQPQHF,TGTGCCAGCAGTCCTGACGTGAATCAGCCCCAGCATTTT
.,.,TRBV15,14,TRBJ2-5,CATSKAGPQETQYF,TGTGCCACCAGCAAGGCAGGCCCACAAGAGACCCAGTACTTC
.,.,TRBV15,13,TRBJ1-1,CATSRHTGTEAFF,TGTGCCACCAGCAGACACACAGGGACTGAAGCTTTCTTT
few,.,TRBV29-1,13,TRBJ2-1,CSVYSPQRGEQFF,TGCAGCGTTTATTCTCCCCAAAGGGGTGAGCAGTTCTTC
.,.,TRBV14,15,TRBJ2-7,CASSQDPGVPYEQYF,TGTGCCAGCAGCCAAGATCCGGGAGTCCCCTACGAGCAGTACTTC
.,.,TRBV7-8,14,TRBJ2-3,CASSLREGTDTQYF,TGTGCCAGCAGCTTAAGGGAGGGCACAGATACGCAGTATTTT
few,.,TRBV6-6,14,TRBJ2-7,CASSFRDITYEQYF,TGTGCCAGCAGTTTCCGGGACATTACCTACGAGCAGTACTTC
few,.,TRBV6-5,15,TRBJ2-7,CASSSSRRASYEQYF,TGTGCCAGCAGTTCCTCCCGACGGGCCTCCTACGAGCAGTACTTC
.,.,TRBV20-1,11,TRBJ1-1,CSASSPRGAFF,TGCAGTGCTAGTTCCCCTCGGGGGGCTTTCTTT
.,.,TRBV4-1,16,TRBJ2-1,CASSQGEGFGYNEQFF,TGCGCCAGCAGCCAAGGCGAGGGGTTTGGCTACAATGAGCAGTTCTTC
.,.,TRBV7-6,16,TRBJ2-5,CASSYGDGRRTGTQYF,TGTGCCAGCAGCTACGGGGACGGGCGGCGCACGGGGACCCAGTACTTC
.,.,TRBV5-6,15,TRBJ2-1,CASSYYALSYNEQFF,TGTGCCAGCAGCTACTATGCTCTATCCTACAATGAGCAGTTCTTC